This entry describes one T cell receptor beta chain. Antigen: not known. This specimen comes from a study of T cell responses to AZD1222 COVID-19 vaccine. Whole-study results and caveats: Clonal diversity was possibly underestimated, and white British individuals and females predominated among donors. There were repertoire samples only from the period after the peak T cell response. Unmutated variant regions are reportedly targeted by nearly half of spike-specific TCRs. Increased Spike-specific TCR breadth and depth were observed after two AZD1222 doses.

Sequenced by immunoSEQ multiplex PCR; TCRdb stores in-frame clones only, minus some. Found here are more than 150,000 clones, almost 95% of them singletons; the top ten hold about 9%. V was clipped by 1 base and J by 11 bases, with 14 bases between them. Germline CDR1 reads MGHRA; CDR2 reads YSYEKL. The CDR3 covers 14 residues. The V call is TRBV4-1, the J call TRBJ1-4; D gene ambiguous. The sequenced sample was peripheral blood, obtained on day 0 of AZD1222 vaccination. This sequence was found in an adult in good health. The CDR3 DNA follows: TGCGCCAGCAGCCAAGTATACGGGATTGGGAAACTGTTTTTT. It yields the protein CASSQVYGIGKLFF.